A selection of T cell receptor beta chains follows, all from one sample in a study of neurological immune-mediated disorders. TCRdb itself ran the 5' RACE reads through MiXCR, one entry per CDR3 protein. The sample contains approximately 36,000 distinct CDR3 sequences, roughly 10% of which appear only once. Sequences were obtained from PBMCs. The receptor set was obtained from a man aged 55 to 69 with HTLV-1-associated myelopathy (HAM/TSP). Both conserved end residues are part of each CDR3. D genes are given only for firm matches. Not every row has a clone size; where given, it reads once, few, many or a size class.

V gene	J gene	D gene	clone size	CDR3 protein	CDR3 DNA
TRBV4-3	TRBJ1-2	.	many	CASSQEVTTRRGYTF	TGCGCCAGCAGCCAAGAAGTAACTACGAGACGGGGCTACACCTTC
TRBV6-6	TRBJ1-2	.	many	CASSGPSDTF	TGTGCCAGCAGTGGCCCTAGCGACACCTTC
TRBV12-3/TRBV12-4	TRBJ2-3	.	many	CASSFPPSWSTDTQYF	TGTGCCAGCAGTTTCCCTCCTTCATGGAGCACAGATACGCAGTATTTT
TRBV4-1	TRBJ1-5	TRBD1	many	CASSQTGTGNQPQHF	TGCGCCAGCAGCCAAACCGGGACAGGGAATCAGCCCCAGCATTTT
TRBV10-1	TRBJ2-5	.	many	CASSPTVQETQYF	TGCGCCAGCAGCCCGACAGTCCAAGAGACCCAGTACTTC
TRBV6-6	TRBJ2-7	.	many	CASTPGGVYEQYF	TGTGCCAGCACCCCCGGCGGGGTCTACGAGCAGTACTTC
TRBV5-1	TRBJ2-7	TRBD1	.	CASSLGQGYYEQYF	TGCGCCAGCAGCCTAGGACAGGGGTACTACGAGCAGTACTTC
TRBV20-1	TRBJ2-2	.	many	CSARIRDPNTGELFF	TGCAGTGCTAGAATTCGGGACCCGAACACCGGGGAGCTGTTTTTT
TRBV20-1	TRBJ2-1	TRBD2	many	CSARDLSGRAYNEQFF	TGCAGTGCTAGAGATCTTAGCGGGAGGGCATACAATGAGCAGTTCTTC
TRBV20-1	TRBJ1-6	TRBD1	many	CSASGGQGLSPLHF	TGCAGTGCTAGCGGGGGACAGGGTCTCTCACCCCTCCACTTT
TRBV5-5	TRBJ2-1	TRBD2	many	CASSLRDGLAGPEQFF	TGTGCCAGCAGCTTGCGGGACGGACTAGCGGGACCGGAGCAGTTCTTC
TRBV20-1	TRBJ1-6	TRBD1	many	CSAMTGTRGEPLHF	TGCAGTGCCATGACAGGGACCAGAGGAGAACCCCTCCACTTT
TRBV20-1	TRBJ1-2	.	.	CSPVVAEEYGYTF	TGCAGCCCCGTGGTGGCAGAGGAGTATGGCTACACCTTC
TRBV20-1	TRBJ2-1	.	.	CSAAGRYHEQFF	TGCAGTGCCGCGGGGAGATATCATGAGCAGTTCTTC
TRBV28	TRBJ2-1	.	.	CASSLPAGDYNEQFF	TGTGCCAGCAGTTTGCCGGCAGGGGACTACAATGAGCAGTTCTTC
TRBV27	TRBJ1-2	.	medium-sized	CASSFQSGGGYTF	TGTGCCAGCAGCTTCCAGAGTGGGGGTGGCTACACCTTC
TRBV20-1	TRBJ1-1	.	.	CSAHTFDYMNTEAFF	TGCAGTGCTCACACCTTTGACTACATGAACACTGAAGCTTTCTTT
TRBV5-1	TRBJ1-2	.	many	CASSLGTANYGYTF	TGCGCCAGCAGCTTGGGAACAGCTAACTATGGCTACACCTTC
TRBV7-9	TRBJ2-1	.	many	CASSLARVNEQFF	TGTGCCAGCAGCCTGGCCAGGGTCAATGAGCAGTTCTTC
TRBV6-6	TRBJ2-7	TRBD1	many	CASSYDRELTEQYF	TGTGCCAGCAGTTACGACAGGGAGTTGACCGAGCAGTACTTC
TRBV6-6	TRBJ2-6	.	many	CASRRGSGANVLTF	TGTGCCAGCAGACGGGGAAGTGGGGCCAACGTCCTGACTTTC
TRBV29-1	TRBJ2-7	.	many	CSVSEGAYEQYF	TGCAGCGTTTCGGAGGGAGCCTACGAGCAGTACTTC
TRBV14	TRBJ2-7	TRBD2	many	CASSRGGGGYEQYF	TGTGCCAGCAGCCGGGGGGGAGGAGGTTACGAGCAGTACTTC
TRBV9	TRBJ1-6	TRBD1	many	CASSGTGDMNSPLHF	TGTGCCAGCAGCGGGACAGGGGATATGAATTCACCCCTCCACTTT
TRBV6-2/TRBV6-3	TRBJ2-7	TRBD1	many	CASSPQQGEQYF	TGTGCCAGCAGTCCACAACAGGGGGAGCAGTACTTC
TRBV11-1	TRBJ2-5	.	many	CASSLVGTRQETQYF	TGTGCCAGCAGCTTAGTCGGGACAAGACAAGAGACCCAGTACTTC
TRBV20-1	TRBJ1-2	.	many	CSAVDRANYGYTF	TGCAGTGCTGTTGACAGAGCTAACTATGGCTACACCTTC
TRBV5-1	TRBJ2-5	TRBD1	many	CASSLVTGGQETQYF	TGCGCCAGCAGCCTCGTGACAGGGGGCCAAGAGACCCAGTACTTC
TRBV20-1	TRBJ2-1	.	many	CSARLPGVSPYNEQFF	TGCAGTGCTAGACTCCCCGGCGTCTCCCCCTACAATGAGCAGTTCTTC
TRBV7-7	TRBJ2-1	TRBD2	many	CASSPGRLAGGPGEQFF	TGTGCTAGCAGCCCAGGGAGACTAGCGGGAGGGCCGGGTGAGCAGTTCTTC
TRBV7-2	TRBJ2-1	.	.	CASSLAGGNEQFF	TGTGCCAGCAGCTTAGCGGGGGGAAATGAGCAGTTCTTC
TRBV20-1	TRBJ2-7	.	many	CSASSGRSYEQYF	TGCAGTGCTAGTAGCGGACGGTCCTACGAGCAGTACTTC
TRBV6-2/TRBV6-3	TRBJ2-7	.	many	CASGTLSSGQWDRGTPYEQYF	TGTGCCAGCGGCACACTATCTTCAGGGCAGTGGGACCGTGGGACTCCCTACGAGCAGTACTTC
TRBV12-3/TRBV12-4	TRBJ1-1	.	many	CASSPQKNTEAFF	TGTGCCAGCAGTCCCCAGAAAAACACTGAAGCTTTCTTT
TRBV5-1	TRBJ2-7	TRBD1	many	CASSLADARGTGLHEQYF	TGCGCCAGCAGCTTGGCCGACGCCAGAGGGACAGGGCTCCACGAGCAGTACTTC
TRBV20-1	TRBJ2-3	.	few	CSATTVARTDTQYF	TGCAGTGCCACTACAGTCGCACGCACAGATACGCAGTATTTT
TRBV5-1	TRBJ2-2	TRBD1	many	CASSFRDRGTGELFF	TGCGCCAGCAGTTTCCGGGACAGGGGAACCGGGGAGCTGTTTTTT
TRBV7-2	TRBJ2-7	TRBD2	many	CASSRWGLAGGQKNEQYF	TGTGCCAGCAGCCGATGGGGACTAGCGGGAGGGCAAAAGAACGAGCAGTACTTC
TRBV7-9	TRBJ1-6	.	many	CASTWGVGNNSPLHF	TGTGCCAGCACTTGGGGGGTCGGGAATAATTCACCCCTCCACTTT
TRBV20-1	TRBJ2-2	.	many	CSAENTGELFF	TGCAGTGCCGAGAACACCGGGGAGCTGTTTTTT
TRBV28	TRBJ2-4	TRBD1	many	CASSFVVSGTGGGGAKNIQYF	TGTGCCAGCAGTTTTGTCGTTTCTGGGACAGGGGGTGGAGGGGCCAAAAACATTCAGTACTTC
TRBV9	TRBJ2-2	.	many	CASSVAPNTGELFF	TGTGCCAGCAGCGTTGCCCCTAACACCGGGGAGCTGTTTTTT
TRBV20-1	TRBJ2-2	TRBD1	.	CSARQGTGELFF	TGCAGTGCAAGACAGGGCACCGGGGAGCTGTTTTTT
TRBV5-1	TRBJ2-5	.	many	CASSLGGEETQYF	TGCGCCAGCAGCTTGGGAGGGGAAGAGACCCAGTACTTC
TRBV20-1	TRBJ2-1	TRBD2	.	CSAPQFPGGPNGQFF	TGCAGTGCGCCACAATTTCCGGGGGGACCAAATGGGCAGTTCTTC
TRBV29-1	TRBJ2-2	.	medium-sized	CSVGQGTGELFF	TGCAGCGTTGGCCAGGGAACCGGGGAGCTGTTTTTT
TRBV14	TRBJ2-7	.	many	CASSQSPYEQYF	TGTGCCAGCAGCCAAAGCCCCTACGAGCAGTACTTC
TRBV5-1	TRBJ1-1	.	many	CASSLGGGDTEAFF	TGCGCCAGCAGCTTGGGGGGAGGAGACACTGAAGCTTTCTTT
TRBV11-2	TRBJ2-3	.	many	CASSSTSGADTQYF	TGTGCCAGCAGCTCGACATCAGGGGCAGATACGCAGTATTTT
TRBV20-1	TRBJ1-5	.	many	CSAGDRPNQPQHF	TGCAGTGCTGGAGACAGACCCAATCAGCCCCAGCATTTT
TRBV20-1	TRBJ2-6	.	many	CSASQNSGANVLTF	TGCAGTGCTAGCCAGAACTCTGGGGCCAACGTCCTGACTTTC
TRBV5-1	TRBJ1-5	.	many	CASSLGQGQPQHF	TGCGCCAGCAGCTTGGGGCAAGGTCAGCCCCAGCATTTT
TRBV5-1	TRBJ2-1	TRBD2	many	CASSWPQDHAGDEQFF	TGCGCCAGCAGCTGGCCCCAGGACCATGCGGGGGATGAGCAGTTCTTC
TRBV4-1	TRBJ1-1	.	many	CASSQVLVPTAKNTEAFF	TGCGCCAGCAGCCAAGTCCTAGTGCCTACAGCCAAGAACACTGAAGCTTTCTTT
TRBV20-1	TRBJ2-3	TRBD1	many	CSARDQSTGTGLDTQYF	TGCAGTGCTAGAGATCAATCGACAGGGACGGGTCTGGATACGCAGTATTTT
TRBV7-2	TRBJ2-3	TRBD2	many	CASSLYGTSGGGPDTQYF	TGTGCCAGCAGCTTATACGGGACTAGCGGGGGAGGGCCAGATACGCAGTATTTT